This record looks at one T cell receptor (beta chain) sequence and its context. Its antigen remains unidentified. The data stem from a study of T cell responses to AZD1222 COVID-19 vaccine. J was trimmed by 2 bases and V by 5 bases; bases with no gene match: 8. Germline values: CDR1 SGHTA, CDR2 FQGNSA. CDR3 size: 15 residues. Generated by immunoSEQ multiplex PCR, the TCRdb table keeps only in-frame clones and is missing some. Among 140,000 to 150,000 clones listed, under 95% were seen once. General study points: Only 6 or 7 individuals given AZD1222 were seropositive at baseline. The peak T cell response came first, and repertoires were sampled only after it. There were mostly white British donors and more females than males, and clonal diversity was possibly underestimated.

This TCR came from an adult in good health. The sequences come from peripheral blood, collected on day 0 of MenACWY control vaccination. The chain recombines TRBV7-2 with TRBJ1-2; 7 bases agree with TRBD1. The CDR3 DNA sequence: TGTGCCAGCAGCCGGACAGGAGTGGGCAACTATGGCTACACCTTC. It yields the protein CASSRTGVGNYGYTF.